Described below is a single T cell receptor (beta chain) sequence and its context. What it binds is unknown. The sample belongs to a study of cytomegalovirus exposure and HLA in healthy donors. Whole-study findings and limits: It was assumed in the presence/absence analyses that sequencing depth was roughly uniform across donors.

Trimming removed 5 bases from V and 4 bases from J; junction bases left unmatched: 5. The CDR3 is made up of 15 amino acids. Germline loops: CDR1 SGHKS, CDR2 YYEKEE (reference sequence). Though probably carrying unrecorded immune exposures, donors were nominally healthy at sampling. PCR primers comprised 60 Vbeta and 13 Jbeta primers. Using immunoSEQ multiplex PCR, the repertoire was profiled, and TCRdb retains in-frame clones only, with some absent. The data hold 110,000 to 150,000 clones, with 76% observed a single time. The clonotype was recovered from a woman in her thirties or forties in good health and CMV-seronegative. The sequenced sample consisted of PBMCs. The V and J genes are TRBV5-5 and TRBJ2-3, with 12 nucleotides matching TRBD2. CDR3 sequence: CASRFTSGGPDTQYF. CDR3 nucleotides: TGTGCCAGCAGATTCACTAGCGGGGGGCCAGATACGCAGTATTTT. Full variable domain (missing parts from reference TRBV5-5 and TRBJ2-3): DAGVTQSPTHLIKTRGQQVTLRCSPISGHKSVSWYQQVLGQGPQFIFQYYEKEERGRGNFPDRFSARQFPNYSSELNVNALLLGDSALYLCASRFTSGGPDTQYFGPGTRLTVL.